This TCR beta chain stems from a study of neoadjuvant anti-PD-1 for oral cavity cancer. As for time point: after neoadjuvant nivolumab, at surgical resection. The CDR3 spans 15 residues. The germline V gene has CDR1 MDHEN and CDR2 SYDVKM. V was shortened by 2 bases and J by 7 bases, with 15 bases between the two germline ends. The repertoire was sequenced with immunoSEQ multiplex PCR; TCRdb's copy has only in-frame clones and lacks some. This table has 68,000 or so clones, approximately 81% appearing once. This rearrangement joins TRBV28 to TRBJ1-5; TRBD1 is a possible D gene (5 bases). The specimen comprised PBMCs, sampled after nivolumab (anti-PD-1) treatment. The sequence was obtained from a person aged 35-79 years with oral cavity squamous cell carcinoma. The CDR3 here is CASSLGQGMGQPQHF. The CDR3, as DNA: TGTGCCAGCAGTTTAGGCCAGGGTATGGGCCAGCCCCAGCATTTT.